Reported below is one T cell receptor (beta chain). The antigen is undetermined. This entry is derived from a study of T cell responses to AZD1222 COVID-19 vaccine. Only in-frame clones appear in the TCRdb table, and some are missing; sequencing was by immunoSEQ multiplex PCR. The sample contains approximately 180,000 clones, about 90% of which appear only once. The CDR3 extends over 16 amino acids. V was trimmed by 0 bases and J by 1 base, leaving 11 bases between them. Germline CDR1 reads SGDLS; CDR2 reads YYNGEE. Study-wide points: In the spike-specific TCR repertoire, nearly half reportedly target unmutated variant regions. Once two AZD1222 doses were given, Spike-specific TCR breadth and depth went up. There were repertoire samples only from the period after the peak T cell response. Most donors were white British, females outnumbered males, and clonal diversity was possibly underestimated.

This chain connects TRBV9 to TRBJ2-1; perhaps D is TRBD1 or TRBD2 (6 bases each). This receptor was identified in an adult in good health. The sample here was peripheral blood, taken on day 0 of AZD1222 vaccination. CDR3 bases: TGTGCCAGCAGCGTAGTTGGGGGGACATCCTACAATGAGCAGTTCTTC. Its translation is CASSVVGGTSYNEQFF.